This T cell receptor beta chain was identified during a study of blood T cell repertoires in COVID-19. Study overall: Whether acute or convalescent, the COVID-19 samples came from the United States, Italy and Spain. The cDNA or gDNA used as material had been derived from T cells, B-cell-depleted T cells, or PBMCs.

Per the original data handling: Reference gene primers were amplified, and this amplification served to estimate nucleated cell counts. TCRdb's copy holds only in-frame clones and misses some; the assay was immunoSEQ multiplex PCR. That table is the source of V, J and clone size, and D and trimming were worked out from the DNA. The sample shows some 250,000 clones, around four fifths of them seen only once. Sequenced: peripheral blood. The TCR sequence derives from a man aged 60-69 years with acute or convalescent COVID-19.

This chain's CDR3 is CAWTQYNEQFF. As DNA, the CDR3 is TGTGCCTGGACTCAGTACAATGAGCAGTTCTTC. The chain combines TRBV30 with TRBJ2-1; D unresolved. Trimming stripped 4 bases from V and 4 bases from J, with 5 bases between. Looked up from germline, CDR1 is GTSNPN and CDR2 is SVGIG (reference sequence). This CDR3 is built from 11 residues.